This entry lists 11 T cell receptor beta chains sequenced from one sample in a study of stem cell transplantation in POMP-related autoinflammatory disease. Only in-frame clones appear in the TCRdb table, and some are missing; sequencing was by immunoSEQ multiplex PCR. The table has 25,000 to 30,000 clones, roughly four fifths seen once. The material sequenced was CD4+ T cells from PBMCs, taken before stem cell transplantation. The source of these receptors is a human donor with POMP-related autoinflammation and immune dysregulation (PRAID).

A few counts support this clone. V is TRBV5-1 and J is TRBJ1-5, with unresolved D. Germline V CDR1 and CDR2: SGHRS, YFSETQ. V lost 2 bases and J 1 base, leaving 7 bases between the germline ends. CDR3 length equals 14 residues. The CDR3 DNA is TGCGCCAGCAGCTTAGATCCGAGCAATCAGCCCCAGCATTTT. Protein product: CASSLDPSNQPQHF.

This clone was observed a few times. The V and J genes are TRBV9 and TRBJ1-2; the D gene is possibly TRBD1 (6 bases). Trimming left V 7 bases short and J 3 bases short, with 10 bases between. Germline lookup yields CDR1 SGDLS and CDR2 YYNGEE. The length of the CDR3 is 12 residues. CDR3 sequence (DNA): TGTGCCAGCTCTGGGGGCTACTATGGCTACACCTTC. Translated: CASSGGYYGYTF.

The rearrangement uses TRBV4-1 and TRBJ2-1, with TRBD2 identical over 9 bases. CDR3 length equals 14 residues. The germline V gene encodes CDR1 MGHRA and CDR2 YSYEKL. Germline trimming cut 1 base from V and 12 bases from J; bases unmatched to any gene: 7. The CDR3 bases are TGCGCCAGCAGCCAAGGAGGTAGCGGGAGAAGGCAGTTCTTC. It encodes CASSQGGSGRRQFF.

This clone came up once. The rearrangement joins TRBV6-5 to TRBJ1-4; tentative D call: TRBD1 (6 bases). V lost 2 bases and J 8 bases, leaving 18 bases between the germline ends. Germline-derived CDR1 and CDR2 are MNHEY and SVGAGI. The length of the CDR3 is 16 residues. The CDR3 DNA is TGTGCCAGCAGTTACACCCCCAGGGGCCGGTGGGAAAAACTGTTTTTT. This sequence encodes CASSYTPRGRWEKLFF.

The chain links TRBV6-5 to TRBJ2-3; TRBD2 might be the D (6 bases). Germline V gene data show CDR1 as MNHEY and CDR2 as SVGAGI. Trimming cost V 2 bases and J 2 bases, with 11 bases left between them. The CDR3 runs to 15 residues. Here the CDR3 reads CASSYAGLPTDTQYF. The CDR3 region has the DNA TGTGCCAGCAGTTACGCGGGACTCCCCACAGATACGCAGTATTTT.

This CDR3 is CASSLAQETQYF. The CDR3 nucleotides are TGTGCCAGCAGCTTGGCCCAAGAGACCCAGTACTTC. The chain carries TRBV11-2 and TRBJ2-5; D is ambiguous. This CDR3 has 12 residues. Per germline, CDR1 SGHAT and CDR2 FQNNGV. Trimming took 3 bases from V and 1 from J, leaving 3 bases between them.

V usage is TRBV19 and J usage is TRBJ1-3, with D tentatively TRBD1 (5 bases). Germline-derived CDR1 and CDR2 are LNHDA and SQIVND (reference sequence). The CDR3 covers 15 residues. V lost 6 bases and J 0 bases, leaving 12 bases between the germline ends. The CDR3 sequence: CASSPRGNSGNTIYF. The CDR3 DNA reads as TGTGCCAGTAGCCCCCGGGGCAACTCTGGAAACACCATATATTTT.

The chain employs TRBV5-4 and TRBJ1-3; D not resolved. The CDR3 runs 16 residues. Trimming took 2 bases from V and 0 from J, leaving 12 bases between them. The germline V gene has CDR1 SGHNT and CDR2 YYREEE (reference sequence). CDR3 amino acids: CASSFTTDSSGNTIYF. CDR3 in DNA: TGTGCCAGCAGCTTTACGACTGATAGCTCTGGAAACACCATATATTTT.

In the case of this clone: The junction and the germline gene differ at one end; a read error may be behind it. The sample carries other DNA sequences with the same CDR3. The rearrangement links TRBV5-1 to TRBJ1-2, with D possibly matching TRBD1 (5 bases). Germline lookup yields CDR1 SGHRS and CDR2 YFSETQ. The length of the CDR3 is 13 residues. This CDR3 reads CASSLATAYGYTF. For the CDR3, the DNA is TGCGCCAGCAGTTTGGCGACAGCTTATGGCTACACCTTC.

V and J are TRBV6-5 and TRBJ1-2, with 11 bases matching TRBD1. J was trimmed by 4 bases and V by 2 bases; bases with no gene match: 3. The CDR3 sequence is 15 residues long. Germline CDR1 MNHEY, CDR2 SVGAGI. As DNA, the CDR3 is TGTGCCAGCAGTTACCGGGACAGGGGGTCCTATGGCTACACCTTC. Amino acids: CASSYRDRGSYGYTF.

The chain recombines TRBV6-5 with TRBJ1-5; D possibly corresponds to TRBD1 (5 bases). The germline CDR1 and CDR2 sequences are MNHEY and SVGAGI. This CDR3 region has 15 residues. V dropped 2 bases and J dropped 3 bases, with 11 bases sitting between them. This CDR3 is CASSYGADVNQPQHF. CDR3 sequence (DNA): TGTGCCAGCAGTTACGGGGCAGATGTCAATCAGCCCCAGCATTTT.